This TCR beta chain derives from a study of cytomegalovirus exposure and HLA in healthy donors. Whole-study context: Earlier work reported 117 million unique TCR beta sequences from some 180 million T cells. Of the donors genotyped, several hundred in all, 65% to 90% fell in the Caucasian-associated ancestry cluster.

Regarding the study as a whole: In a later analysis, at a false discovery rate of 0.05, fewer than 20,000 TCR beta sequences were associated with HLA alleles. Rates of TCR association differed by HLA locus in a later analysis, with DRB1 highest and HLA-C lowest.

The CDR3 consists of 13 residues. Per the germline V gene, CDR1 is ENHRY and CDR2 is SYGVKD. V shed 4 bases and J 7 bases; nucleotides not matched to a gene: 5. Primers included in the PCR were 60 Vbeta and 13 Jbeta primers. Repertoires were generated with immunoSEQ multiplex PCR, while TCRdb's copy carries only in-frame clones and drops some. The sample carries 100,000 or so clones, 65% to 75% recorded once. Concerning this clone: No antigen is known for it.

This sequence was found in a woman aged 18 to 35 in good health and CMV-seropositive. V and J are TRBV10-3 and TRBJ1-2; 8 nucleotides agree with TRBD1. The sequenced material came from PBMCs. Here the CDR3 reads CAISAPQGVGYTF. The CDR3 DNA reads TGTGCCATCAGTGCCCCACAGGGGGTTGGCTACACCTTC.